These T cell receptor beta chains were read from a single sample in a study of T-cell memory formation after mild COVID-19. TCRdb used MiXCR to reprocess the 5' RACE reads, holding one entry per CDR3 protein. The data contain about 470,000 distinct CDR3 sequences, around a sixth of them singletons. The specimen was PBMCs or a T cell subset sorted from them (not recorded which). These receptors were taken from an adult woman who had mild COVID-19 (a few samples of this study predate the infection). Cell type and time point are not known. CDR3s include the opening cysteine and the closing phenylalanine or tryptophan. The D gene is left open where the match is weak. Size values are once, few and many counts, or a class for expanded clones, and some rows have none.

few	TRBV25-1	TRBJ1-1	NA	TGTGCCAGCAGTGAATCGGGGAAGAGGAACACTGAAGCTTTCTTT	CASSESGKRNTEAFF
few	TRBV2	TRBJ1-1	TRBD1	TGTGCCAGCAGCGAGGGACAGGGGGCCACTGAAGCTTTCTTT	CASSEGQGATEAFF
NA	TRBV6-2/TRBV6-3	TRBJ1-1	NA	TGTGCCAGCAGTGGTTTCCCTTACGCTTTCTTT	CASSGFPYAFF
many	TRBV4-2	TRBJ1-6	NA	TGTGCCAGCAGCCAAGAGAGAGTTTCACCCCTCCACTTT	CASSQERVSPLHF
NA	TRBV29-1	TRBJ2-6	TRBD1	TGCAGCGTTGCAACCTTCCGGGACAGGGGGGCTGGGGCCAACGTCCTGACTTTC	CSVATFRDRGAGANVLTF
NA	TRBV11-2	TRBJ2-7	TRBD1	TGTGCCAGCAGCTCAAAGCACAGGGGCTCCTACGAGCAGTACTTC	CASSSKHRGSYEQYF
NA	TRBV3-1	TRBJ2-5	NA	TGTGCCAGCAGCCCAAGGACCCTGCAAGAGACCCAGTACTTC	CASSPRTLQETQYF
many	TRBV11-2	TRBJ2-7	TRBD1	TGTGCCAGCAGCTCCACCGGGACAGGGGTGCCCTACGAGCAGTACTTC	CASSSTGTGVPYEQYF
NA	TRBV12-3/TRBV12-4	TRBJ2-3	NA	TGTGCCAGCAGTTCGCCTAGCAGCCCCACAGATACGCAGTATTTT	CASSSPSSPTDTQYF
NA	TRBV24-1	TRBJ2-7	NA	TGTGCCACCAGTGGACAGTCCTCCTACGAGCAGTACTTC	CATSGQSSYEQYF
few	TRBV2	TRBJ2-6	TRBD2	TGTGCCAGCAGTGGACTAGCGGTATCTGGGGCCAACGTCCTGACTTTC	CASSGLAVSGANVLTF
NA	TRBV9	TRBJ2-6	NA	TGTGCCAGCAGCGTAGGGTCGGATAGCCCTGGGGCCAACGTCCTGACTTTC	CASSVGSDSPGANVLTF
NA	TRBV20-1	TRBJ2-3	NA	TGCAGTTTGAGGGACCCGTCAACAGATACGCAGTATTTT	CSLRDPSTDTQYF
NA	TRBV20-1	TRBJ1-1	NA	TGCAGTGCTAGGACCCTCGACAGCTCTGACACTGAAGCTTTCTTT	CSARTLDSSDTEAFF
NA	TRBV7-3	TRBJ1-6	NA	TGTGCCAGCAGCTTAAGGATGGGGGACTACCTCCACTTT	CASSLRMGDYLHF
NA	TRBV2	TRBJ2-5	NA	TGTGCCAGCAGAGCCTGGGGAACGCGTGGAGAGACCCAGTACTTC	CASRAWGTRGETQYF
NA	TRBV7-8	TRBJ1-5	NA	TGTGCCAGCAGCTTAGCGGAGGGCCTACGAAAGCAGCCCCAGCATTTT	CASSLAEGLRKQPQHF
NA	TRBV3-1	TRBJ2-1	NA	TGTGCCAGCAGCCAAGAGGTTCGTGGTGAGCAGTTCTTC	CASSQEVRGEQFF